What follows is one TCR beta chain and its context. Its cognate antigen is unknown. It was autoimmune disease history or systemic immunosuppression that excluded patients. This entry is derived from a study of OX40 agonist ivuxolimab in advanced cancers. Study conclusions and caveats: Clonal expansion was seen in CD4+ and CD8+ blood T cells by week 6 at 0.1 to 3.0 mg/kg.

Repertoires were generated with immunoSEQ multiplex PCR, while TCRdb's copy carries only in-frame clones and drops some. The table has around 100,000 clones, approximately 90% seen once. V shed 3 bases and J shed 1 base, with 10 bases lying between them. Per the germline V gene, CDR1 is SGHTA and CDR2 is FQGNSA. The CDR3 contains 15 residues. The genes are TRBV7-2 and TRBJ2-4, with a tentative D call TRBD1 (5 bases). The material was CD4+ or CD8+ T cells sorted from blood, obtained in a trial of the OX40 agonist ivuxolimab. This receptor was taken from an adult with an advanced solid tumor such as melanoma, head and neck, liver or kidney cancer. The CDR3 loop is CASSLGPGAKNIQYF. CDR3 in DNA: TGTGCCAGCAGCTTGGGTCCAGGGGCCAAAAACATTCAGTACTTC.